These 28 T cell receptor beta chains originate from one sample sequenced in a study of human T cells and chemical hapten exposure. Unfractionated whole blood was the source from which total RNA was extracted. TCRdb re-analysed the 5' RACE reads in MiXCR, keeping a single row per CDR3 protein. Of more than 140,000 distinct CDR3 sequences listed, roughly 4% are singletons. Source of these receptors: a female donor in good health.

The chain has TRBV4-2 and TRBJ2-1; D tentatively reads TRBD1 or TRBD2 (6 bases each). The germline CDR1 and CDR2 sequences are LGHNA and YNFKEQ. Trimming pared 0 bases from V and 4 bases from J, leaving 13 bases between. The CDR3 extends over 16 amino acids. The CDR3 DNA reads TGTGCCAGCAGCCAAGATACCCGGGGGCGGTACAATGAGCAGTTCTTC. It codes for CASSQDTRGRYNEQFF.

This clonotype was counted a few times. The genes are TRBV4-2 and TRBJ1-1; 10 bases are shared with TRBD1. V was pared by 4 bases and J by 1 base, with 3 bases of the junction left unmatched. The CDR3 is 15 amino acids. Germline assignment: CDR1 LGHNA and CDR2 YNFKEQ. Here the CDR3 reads CASSRGQGRNTEAFF. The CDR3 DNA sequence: TGTGCCAGCAGCCGGGGACAGGGGAGGAACACTGAAGCTTTCTTT.

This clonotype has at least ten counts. The CDR3 DNA sequence: TGCAGTGCCGAACTCATAGCGGGGGGGTCCCAAGAGACCCAGTACTTC. Its protein is CSAELIAGGSQETQYF. J is TRBJ2-5 and V is TRBV20-1, with TRBD2 matching 11 bases. Germline-derived CDR1 and CDR2 are DFQATT and SNEGSKA (reference sequence). V shed 6 bases and J 1 base; nucleotides not matched to a gene: 10. This CDR3 has 16 residues.

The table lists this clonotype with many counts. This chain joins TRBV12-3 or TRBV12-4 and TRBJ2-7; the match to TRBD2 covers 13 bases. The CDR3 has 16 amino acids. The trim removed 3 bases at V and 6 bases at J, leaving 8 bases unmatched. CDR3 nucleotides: TGTGCCAGCAGTTTCGGGACTAGCGGGGTAAGAGGCGAGCAGTACTTC. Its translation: CASSFGTSGVRGEQYF.

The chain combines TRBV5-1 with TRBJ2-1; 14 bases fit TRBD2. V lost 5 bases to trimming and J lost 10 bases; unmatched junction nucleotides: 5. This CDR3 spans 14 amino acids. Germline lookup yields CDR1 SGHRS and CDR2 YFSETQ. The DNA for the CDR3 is TGCGCCAGCAGTTCGGGACTAGCGGGGGCGGAGCAGTTCTTC. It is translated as CASSSGLAGAEQFF. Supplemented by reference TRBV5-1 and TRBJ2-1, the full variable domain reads KAGVTQTPRYLIKTRGQQVTLSCSPISGHRSVSWYQQTPGQGLQFLFEYFSETQRNKGNFPGRFSGRQFSNSRSEMNVSTLELGDSALYLCASSSGLAGAEQFFGPGTRLTVL.

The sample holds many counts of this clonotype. The DNA for the CDR3 is TGTGCCAGCAGTAGGGGGCTTCGAGAGACCCAGTACTTC. Its translation: CASSRGLRETQYF. The chain employs TRBV6-6 and TRBJ2-5; 7 bases are shared with TRBD1. Losses at the gene ends were 5 bases for V and 4 bases for J; bases not matched to a gene: 4. The CDR3 consists of 13 residues. CDR1 and CDR2 (germline): MNHNY, SVGAGI (reference sequence).

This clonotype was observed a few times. In DNA, the CDR3 is TGCAGTGCTAGAGCAACCGGGACGTCTCAACAGCCCCAGCATTTT. Its translation is CSARATGTSQQPQHF. This chain connects TRBV20-1 to TRBJ1-5, with D possibly matching TRBD1 (5 bases). V was pared by 1 base and J by 7 bases, with 17 bases between. There are 15 residues in the CDR3. The germline CDR1 and CDR2 sequences are DFQATT and SNEGSKA (reference sequence).

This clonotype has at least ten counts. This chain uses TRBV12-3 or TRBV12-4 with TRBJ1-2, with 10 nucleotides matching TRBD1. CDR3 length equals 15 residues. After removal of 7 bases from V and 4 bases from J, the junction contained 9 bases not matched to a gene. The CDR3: CASNRDRGVGYGYTF. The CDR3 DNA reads TGTGCCAGCAACCGGGACAGGGGAGTCGGCTATGGCTACACCTTC.

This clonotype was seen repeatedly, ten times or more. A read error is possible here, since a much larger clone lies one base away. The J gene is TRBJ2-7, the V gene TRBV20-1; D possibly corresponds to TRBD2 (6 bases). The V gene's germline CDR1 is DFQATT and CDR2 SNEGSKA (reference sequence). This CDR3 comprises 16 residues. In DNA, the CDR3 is TGCAGTGCTAGAGTGGCAGCGGGCGACTTCTCCGACGAGCAGTACTTC. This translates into CSARVAAGDFSDEQYF.

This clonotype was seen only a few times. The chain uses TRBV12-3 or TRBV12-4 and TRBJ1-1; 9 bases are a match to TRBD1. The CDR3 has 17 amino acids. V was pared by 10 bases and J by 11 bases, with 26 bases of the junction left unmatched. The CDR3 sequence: CATTSSTPGTGPCSAFF. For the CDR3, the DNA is TGTGCCACCACTTCTTCGACTCCCGGGACAGGGCCTTGTAGCGCTTTCTTT.

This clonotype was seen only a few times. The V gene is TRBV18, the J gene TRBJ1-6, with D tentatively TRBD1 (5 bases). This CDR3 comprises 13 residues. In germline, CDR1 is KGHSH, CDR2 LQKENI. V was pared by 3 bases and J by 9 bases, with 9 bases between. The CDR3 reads CASSPGGTSPLHF. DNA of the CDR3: TGTGCCAGCTCACCTGGTGGGACTTCACCCCTCCACTTT.

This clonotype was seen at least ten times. The CDR3 loop is CASSLLLNTGELFF. The DNA of the CDR3 is TGCGCCAGCAGCTTGCTATTAAACACCGGGGAGCTGTTTTTT. The rearrangement uses TRBV5-1 and TRBJ2-2, with D unresolved. Germline V lookup: CDR1 SGHRS, CDR2 YFSETQ. The CDR3 runs to 14 residues. The V end lost 1 base, the J end lost 2 bases, and 6 bases lay between the germline ends.

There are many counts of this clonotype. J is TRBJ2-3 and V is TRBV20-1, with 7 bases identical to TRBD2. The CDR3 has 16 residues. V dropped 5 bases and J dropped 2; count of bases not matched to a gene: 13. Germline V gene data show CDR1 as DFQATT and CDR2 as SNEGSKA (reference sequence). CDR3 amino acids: CSAQQPAGPFTDTQYF. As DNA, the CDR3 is TGCAGTGCTCAACAACCAGCGGGGCCCTTCACAGATACGCAGTATTTT.

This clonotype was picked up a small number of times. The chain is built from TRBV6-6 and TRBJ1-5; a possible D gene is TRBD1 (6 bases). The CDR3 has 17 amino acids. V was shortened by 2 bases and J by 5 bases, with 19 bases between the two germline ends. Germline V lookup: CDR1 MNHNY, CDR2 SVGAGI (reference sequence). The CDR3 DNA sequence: TGTGCCAGCAGTTACGGGTACCAGGGGAAAAGCTATCAGCCCCAGCATTTT. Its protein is CASSYGYQGKSYQPQHF.

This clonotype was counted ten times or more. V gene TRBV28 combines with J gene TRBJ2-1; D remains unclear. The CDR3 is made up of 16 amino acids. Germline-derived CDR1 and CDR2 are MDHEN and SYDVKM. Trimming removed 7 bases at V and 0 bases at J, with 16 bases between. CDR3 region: CASTLSGWSSYNEQFF. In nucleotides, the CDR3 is TGTGCCAGCACCCTCTCTGGGTGGAGCTCCTACAATGAGCAGTTCTTC. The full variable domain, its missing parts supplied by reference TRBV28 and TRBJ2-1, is DVKVTQSSRYLVKRTGEKVFLECVQDMDHENMFWYRQDPGLGLRLIYFSYDVKMKEKGDIPEGYSVSREKKERFSLILESASTNQTSMYLCASTLSGWSSYNEQFFGPGTRLTVL.

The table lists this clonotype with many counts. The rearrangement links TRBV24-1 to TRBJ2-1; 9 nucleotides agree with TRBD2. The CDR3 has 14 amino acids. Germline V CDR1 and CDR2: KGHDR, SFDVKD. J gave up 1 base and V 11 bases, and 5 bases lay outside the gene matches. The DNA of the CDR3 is TGTGCCATCCTAGCGGGGTTTTCCTACAATGAGCAGTTCTTC. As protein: CAILAGFSYNEQFF.

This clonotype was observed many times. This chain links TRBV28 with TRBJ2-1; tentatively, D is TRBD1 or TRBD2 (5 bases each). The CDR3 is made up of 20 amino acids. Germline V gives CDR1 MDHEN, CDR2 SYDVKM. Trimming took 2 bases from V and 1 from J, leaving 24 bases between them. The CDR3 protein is CASSLPIGATALRSYNEQFF. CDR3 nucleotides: TGTGCCAGCAGTTTACCCATCGGGGCGACAGCCCTTAGGTCCTACAATGAGCAGTTCTTC.

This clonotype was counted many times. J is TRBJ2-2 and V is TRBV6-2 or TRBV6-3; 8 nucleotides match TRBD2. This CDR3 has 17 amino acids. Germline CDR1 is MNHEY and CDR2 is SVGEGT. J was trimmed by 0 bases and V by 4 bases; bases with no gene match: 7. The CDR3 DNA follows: TGTGCCAGCAGTTCTCAGGTAGCGGGGACGAACACCGGGGAGCTGTTTTTT. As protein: CASSSQVAGTNTGELFF.

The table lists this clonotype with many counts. CDR3 amino acids: CASTKRGDNTEAFF. The CDR3 DNA is TGTGCCAGCACGAAACGTGGGGATAACACTGAAGCTTTCTTT. This chain links TRBV6-1 with TRBJ1-1; D not resolved. The CDR3 sequence is 14 residues long. V lost 7 bases to trimming and J lost 2 bases, with 14 bases between them. Germline V lookup: CDR1 MNHNS, CDR2 SASEGT.

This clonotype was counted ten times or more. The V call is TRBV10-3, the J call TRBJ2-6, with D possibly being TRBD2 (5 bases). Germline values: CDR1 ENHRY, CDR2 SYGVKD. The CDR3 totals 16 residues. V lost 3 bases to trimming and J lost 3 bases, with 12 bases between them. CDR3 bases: TGTGCCATCAGTGACATCGAGCGGCGTGGGGCCAACGTCCTGACTTTC. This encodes CAISDIERRGANVLTF.

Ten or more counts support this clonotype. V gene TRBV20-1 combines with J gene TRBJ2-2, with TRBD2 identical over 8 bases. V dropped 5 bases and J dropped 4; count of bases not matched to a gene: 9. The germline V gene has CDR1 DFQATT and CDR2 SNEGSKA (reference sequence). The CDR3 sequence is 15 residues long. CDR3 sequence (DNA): TGCAGTGCTCGGGAGGGGGATCCTGGCACCGGGGAGCTGTTTTTT. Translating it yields CSAREGDPGTGELFF.

In DNA, the CDR3 is TGCGCCAGCAGCTTGGAAGGGGGCGTAAACACCATATATTTT. The encoded protein is CASSLEGGVNTIYF. The J gene is TRBJ1-3, the V gene TRBV5-1, with TRBD1 identical over 7 bases. Unmatched junction bases numbered 3, after V lost 0 bases and J lost 6 bases. The CDR3 runs to 14 residues. The germline V gene has CDR1 SGHRS and CDR2 YFSETQ.

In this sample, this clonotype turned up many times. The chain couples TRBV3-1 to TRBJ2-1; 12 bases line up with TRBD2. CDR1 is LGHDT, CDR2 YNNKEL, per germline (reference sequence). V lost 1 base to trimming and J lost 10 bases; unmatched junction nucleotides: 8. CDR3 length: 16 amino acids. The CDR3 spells CASSQVKTSGGREQFF. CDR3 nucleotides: TGTGCCAGCAGCCAAGTCAAGACTAGCGGGGGCAGGGAGCAGTTCTTC.

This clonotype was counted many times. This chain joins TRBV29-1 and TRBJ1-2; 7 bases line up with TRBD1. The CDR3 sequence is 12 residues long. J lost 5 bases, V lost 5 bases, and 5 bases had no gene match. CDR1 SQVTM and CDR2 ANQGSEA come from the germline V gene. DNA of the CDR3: TGCAGCGTTATGAAACAGGGGTATGGCTACACCTTC. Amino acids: CSVMKQGYGYTF.

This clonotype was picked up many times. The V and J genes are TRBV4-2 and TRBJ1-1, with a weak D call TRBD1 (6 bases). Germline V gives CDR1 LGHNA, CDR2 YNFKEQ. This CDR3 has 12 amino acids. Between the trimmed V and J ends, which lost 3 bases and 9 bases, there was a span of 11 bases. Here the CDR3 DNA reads TGTGCCAGCAGCCAGGGGGGCAGCAAAGCTTTCTTT. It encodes CASSQGGSKAFF.

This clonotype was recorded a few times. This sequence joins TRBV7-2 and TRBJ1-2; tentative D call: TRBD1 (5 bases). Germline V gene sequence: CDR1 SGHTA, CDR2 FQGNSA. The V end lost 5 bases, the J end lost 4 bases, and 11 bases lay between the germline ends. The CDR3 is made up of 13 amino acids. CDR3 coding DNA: TGTGCCAGCAGCCCAGGGCGTCGCTATGGCTACACCTTC. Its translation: CASSPGRRYGYTF.

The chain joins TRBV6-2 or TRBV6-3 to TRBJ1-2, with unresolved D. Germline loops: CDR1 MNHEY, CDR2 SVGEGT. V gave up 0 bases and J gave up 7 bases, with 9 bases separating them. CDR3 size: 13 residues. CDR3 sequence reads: CASSYSIGSGYTF. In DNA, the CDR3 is TGTGCCAGCAGTTACTCGATCGGGTCTGGCTACACCTTC.

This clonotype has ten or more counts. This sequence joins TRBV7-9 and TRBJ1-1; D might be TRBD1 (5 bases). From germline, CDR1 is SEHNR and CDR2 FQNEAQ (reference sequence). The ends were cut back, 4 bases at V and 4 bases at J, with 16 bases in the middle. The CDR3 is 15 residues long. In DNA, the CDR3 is TGTGCCAGCAGCTCTTTCCAGGGTCGTGGCACTGAAGCTTTCTTT. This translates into CASSSFQGRGTEAFF.